A selection of T cell receptor beta chains follows, all from one sample in a study of T cell responses to AZD1222 COVID-19 vaccine. Assay used: immunoSEQ multiplex PCR; TCRdb lists only in-frame clones, some missing. The data hold roughly 150,000 clones, with roughly nine tenths observed a single time. The specimen was peripheral blood, collected on day 0 of AZD1222 vaccination. Every receptor here comes from an adult in good health. CDR3s include the opening cysteine and the closing phenylalanine or tryptophan. A D gene is named only where the DNA matches it firmly. For some rows the clone size is stated as once, few or many, or as a class when expanded; others skip it.

size	V	J	D	DNA	CDR3
-	TRBV28	TRBJ2-7	TRBD1	TGTGCCAGTTCCGGGACAGTGACCTACGAGCAGTACTTC	CASSGTVTYEQYF
once	TRBV4-3	TRBJ2-7	-	TGCGCCAGCAGCCTTAAGGCAGGTGGGACCTACGAGCAGTACTTC	CASSLKAGGTYEQYF
-	TRBV6-5	TRBJ2-7	-	TGTGCCAGCAGTTACGGCGGATTACCTTCCTACGAGCAGTACTTC	CASSYGGLPSYEQYF
-	TRBV6-2/TRBV6-3	TRBJ1-5	-	TGTGCCAGCAGCCGCACCTGGGGGGATCAGCCCCAGCATTTT	CASSRTWGDQPQHF
once	TRBV19	TRBJ1-5	-	TGTGCCAGTAGTCTCGGACCCTGGGGGTATCAGCCCCAGCATTTT	CASSLGPWGYQPQHF
-	TRBV5-1	TRBJ1-2	TRBD1	TGCGCCAGCAGCGTGGACAGGGGTTGGTATGGCTACACCTTC	CASSVDRGWYGYTF
-	TRBV28	TRBJ2-7	-	TGTGCCAGCAGTTCATACAGGGACGAGCAGTACTTC	CASSSYRDEQYF
-	TRBV9	TRBJ2-7	TRBD1	TGTGCCAGCAGCGTTGGGACAGGGGGCGCTTACGAGCAGTACTTC	CASSVGTGGAYEQYF
few	TRBV19	TRBJ2-7	TRBD1	TGTGCCAGTAAAAGGAGACAGGGGTCGAACTACGAGCAGTACTTC	CASKRRQGSNYEQYF
-	TRBV28	TRBJ1-2	-	TGTGCCAGCAGACCTCCGCCCGTCTCCTATGGCTACACCTTC	CASRPPPVSYGYTF
-	TRBV11-2	TRBJ2-7	TRBD1	TGTGCCAGCAGCTTAGGGACAGGGGGGCTCGACGAGCAGTACTTC	CASSLGTGGLDEQYF
-	TRBV4-2	TRBJ2-6	-	TGTGCCAGCAGCCATTTTTCGACCTCTGGGGCCAACGTCCTGACTTTC	CASSHFSTSGANVLTF
-	TRBV2	TRBJ1-1	-	TGTGCCAGCAGTGAGGGAGGGAGAACTGAAGCTTTCTTT	CASSEGGRTEAFF
-	TRBV7-2	TRBJ2-3	-	TGTGCCAGCAGCTTAGATGGCACAGATACGCAGTATTTT	CASSLDGTDTQYF
-	TRBV6-6	TRBJ2-7	-	TGTGCCAGCAGAGAAAACCTCGCCGCGCTCAGGAACGAGCAGTACTTC	CASRENLAALRNEQYF
once	TRBV6-1	TRBJ1-4	TRBD1	TGTGCCAGCAGTGAGAGGGACAGGAGAAATGAAAAACTGTTTTTT	CASSERDRRNEKLFF
-	TRBV4-2	TRBJ2-1	TRBD2	TGTGCCAGCAGCCAAGTAGCGGGAGTCTCCTACAATGAGCAGTTCTTC	CASSQVAGVSYNEQFF
-	TRBV3-1/TRBV3-2	TRBJ2-1	-	TGTGCCAGCAGCCAAGATCCCCCGGGGATTAACAATGAGCAGTTCTTC	CASSQDPPGINNEQFF
-	TRBV11-2	TRBJ2-7	TRBD2	TGTGCCAGCAGCCAGCGGGACTTTACCTACGAGCAGTACTTC	CASSQRDFTYEQYF
-	TRBV7-8	TRBJ1-2	-	TGTGCCAGCAGCTCACAAATGTGGGGGGGGCGCGACTATGGCTACACCTTC	CASSSQMWGGRDYGYTF
-	TRBV6-5	TRBJ1-4	-	TGTGCCAGCACTTGGGACCTCGAAAAACTGTTTTTT	CASTWDLEKLFF
once	TRBV21-1	TRBJ2-1	-	TGTGCCAGCAGGTCGCCTAGCGGGAGGTCCAGCTCCTACAATGAGCAGTTCTTC	CASRSPSGRSSSYNEQFF
-	TRBV6-5	TRBJ2-5	TRBD2	TGTGCCAGCAGTCGTGGGACTAATGAAGAGACCCAGTACTTC	CASSRGTNEETQYF
once	TRBV28	TRBJ1-4	-	TGTGCCAGCAGTTTGTCGTGGACAAATGAAAAACTGTTTTTT	CASSLSWTNEKLFF
-	TRBV14	TRBJ2-1	TRBD2	TGTGCCAGCAGCCAATTGGCGGGAGGGACCTACAATGAGCAGTTCTTC	CASSQLAGGTYNEQFF